This T cell receptor beta chain was found in a study of vaccination effects on CD4 cells after COVID-19. Study at large: Median timing of post-vaccine samples was 72 days after the second dose.

TCRdb's table, derived via immunoSEQ multiplex PCR, lists solely in-frame clones and lacks some. Of about 73,000 clones in the sample, roughly 73% are singletons; the top ten hold approximately 2%. Isolation of CD4+ T cells took place after around 10 days of culture. BNT162b2 vaccine or mRNA-1273 vaccine was given to participants in two doses. Cells had half their medium changed to IL-2 medium on days 3 and 7. Germline V gives CDR1 SGHRS, CDR2 YFSETQ. The CDR3 contains 12 residues. The ends were cut back, 4 bases at V and 8 bases at J, with 12 bases in the middle. On this clone: Its antigen is not known.

This chain connects TRBV5-1 to TRBJ1-1, with D uncertain. Here the sequenced sample was CD4+ T cells from PBMCs cultured without peptide, taken after COVID-19 vaccination. The TCR sequence derives from a human donor who received a COVID-19 vaccine. In DNA, the CDR3 is TGCGCCAGCAGCCGCGAGGAGGGAGAAGCTTTCTTT. As protein: CASSREEGEAFF.